These T cell receptor beta chains were read from a single sample in a study of blood T cell repertoires in COVID-19. TCRdb's table, derived via immunoSEQ multiplex PCR, lists solely in-frame clones and lacks some. This sample has 100,000 to 150,000 clones, with 84% found just once. Sequencing used peripheral blood. Receptors were obtained from a man aged 55 to 70 with acute or convalescent COVID-19. Both conserved end residues are part of each CDR3. Fields, in order: D gene, V gene, CDR3 length, clone size, J gene, CDR3 DNA, CDR3 protein. The D gene is left open where the match is weak. Rows give clone size only sometimes, using once, few, many, or a class for an expanded clone.

d_call: TRBD1; v_call: TRBV6-5; cdr3_length: 13; clone_size: -; j_call: TRBJ1-2; cdr3_nt: TGTGCCAGCAGTTACGGGGCAGGGGGGGGCTACACCTTC; cdr3_aa: CASSYGAGGGYTF
d_call: TRBD2; v_call: TRBV5-1; cdr3_length: 17; clone_size: -; j_call: TRBJ2-3; cdr3_nt: TGCGCCAGCAGCGTAACCGGGACTAGTACGGGCACAGATACGCAGTATTTT; cdr3_aa: CASSVTGTSTGTDTQYF
d_call: TRBD1; v_call: TRBV7-9; cdr3_length: 14; clone_size: -; j_call: TRBJ2-1; cdr3_nt: TGTGCCAGCAGCTCGACAGGGTACTACAATGAGCAGTTCTTC; cdr3_aa: CASSSTGYYNEQFF
d_call: -; v_call: TRBV5-5; cdr3_length: 13; clone_size: once; j_call: TRBJ2-7; cdr3_nt: TGTGCCAGCAGCTTGAACGGGTTTCTCGAGCAGTACTTC; cdr3_aa: CASSLNGFLEQYF
d_call: TRBD1; v_call: TRBV3-1/TRBV3-2; cdr3_length: 16; clone_size: -; j_call: TRBJ1-3; cdr3_nt: TGTGCCAGCAGCCAAGGGGACAGGGGTTACGGAAACACCATATATTTT; cdr3_aa: CASSQGDRGYGNTIYF
d_call: TRBD1; v_call: TRBV27; cdr3_length: 14; clone_size: -; j_call: TRBJ1-2; cdr3_nt: TGTGCCAGCAGCTCCGACAGGGGCACCTATGGCTACACCTTC; cdr3_aa: CASSSDRGTYGYTF
d_call: TRBD1; v_call: TRBV24-1; cdr3_length: 14; clone_size: once; j_call: TRBJ1-5; cdr3_nt: TGTGCCACCCGAGGGACAGGGCTTAATCAGCCCCAGCATTTT; cdr3_aa: CATRGTGLNQPQHF
d_call: -; v_call: TRBV10-3; cdr3_length: 14; clone_size: once; j_call: TRBJ1-4; cdr3_nt: TGTGCCATCAGTGAGTCGAGGGAGGCTGAAAAACTGTTTTTT; cdr3_aa: CAISESREAEKLFF
d_call: TRBD2; v_call: TRBV5-4; cdr3_length: 17; clone_size: once; j_call: TRBJ2-1; cdr3_nt: TGTGCCAGCAGCAAAGGACTAGCGGGAGCTTCCTACAATGAGCAGTTCTTC; cdr3_aa: CASSKGLAGASYNEQFF
d_call: -; v_call: TRBV25-1; cdr3_length: 16; clone_size: once; j_call: TRBJ1-2; cdr3_nt: TGTGCCAGCAGTGAATTCCCCTCAGGGGCCAACTATGGCTACACCTTC; cdr3_aa: CASSEFPSGANYGYTF
d_call: -; v_call: TRBV3-1/TRBV3-2; cdr3_length: 16; clone_size: -; j_call: TRBJ2-3; cdr3_nt: TGTGCCAGCAGCCAAGTCAAGGGGTTTGGGACAGATACGCAGTATTTT; cdr3_aa: CASSQVKGFGTDTQYF
d_call: -; v_call: TRBV9; cdr3_length: 16; clone_size: -; j_call: TRBJ1-1; cdr3_nt: TGTGCCAGCAGCGTAGATGCGAGCCCCATGAACACTGAAGCTTTCTTT; cdr3_aa: CASSVDASPMNTEAFF
d_call: TRBD2; v_call: TRBV7-2; cdr3_length: 14; clone_size: -; j_call: TRBJ2-7; cdr3_nt: TGTGCCAGCAGTTCAACTAGCGGGAGCTACGAGCAGTACTTC; cdr3_aa: CASSSTSGSYEQYF
d_call: TRBD1; v_call: TRBV27; cdr3_length: 18; clone_size: -; j_call: TRBJ1-1; cdr3_nt: TGTGCCAGCATTCGGGGGCTTGGACAGGGAGGACAGAACACTGAAGCTTTCTTT; cdr3_aa: CASIRGLGQGGQNTEAFF
d_call: -; v_call: TRBV19; cdr3_length: 14; clone_size: -; j_call: TRBJ1-1; cdr3_nt: TGTGCCAGTACTCCTACAGAGGAGGACACTGAAGCTTTCTTT; cdr3_aa: CASTPTEEDTEAFF
d_call: TRBD1; v_call: TRBV9; cdr3_length: 14; clone_size: -; j_call: TRBJ1-3; cdr3_nt: TGTGCCAGCAGCCCCCGGACAGGGGCAAACACCATATATTTT; cdr3_aa: CASSPRTGANTIYF
d_call: -; v_call: TRBV7-3; cdr3_length: 14; clone_size: -; j_call: TRBJ1-1; cdr3_nt: TGTGCCAGCAGCTACGACAGAATGAACACTGAAGCTTTCTTT; cdr3_aa: CASSYDRMNTEAFF
d_call: -; v_call: TRBV2; cdr3_length: 13; clone_size: -; j_call: TRBJ2-1; cdr3_nt: TGTGCCAGCAGTTACCTCGGTACCAATGAGCAGTTCTTC; cdr3_aa: CASSYLGTNEQFF
d_call: -; v_call: TRBV6-2/TRBV6-3; cdr3_length: 13; clone_size: -; j_call: TRBJ2-5; cdr3_nt: TGTGCCAGCAGCCCGGGACTTCAGGAGACCCAGTACTTC; cdr3_aa: CASSPGLQETQYF
d_call: -; v_call: TRBV14; cdr3_length: 13; clone_size: -; j_call: TRBJ2-1; cdr3_nt: TGTGCCAGCAGCTCTAGCGTATACAATGAGCAGTTCTTC; cdr3_aa: CASSSSVYNEQFF
d_call: -; v_call: TRBV7-9; cdr3_length: 16; clone_size: -; j_call: TRBJ2-5; cdr3_nt: TGTGCCAGCAGCTTACTCGACAGTGCTTACCAAGAGACCCAGTACTTC; cdr3_aa: CASSLLDSAYQETQYF
d_call: TRBD2; v_call: TRBV30; cdr3_length: 18; clone_size: -; j_call: TRBJ2-2; cdr3_nt: TGTGCCTGGAGAGACATTTCCTCTAGCGGGAGTAGAACCGGGGAGCTGTTTTTT; cdr3_aa: CAWRDISSSGSRTGELFF
d_call: TRBD1; v_call: TRBV5-1; cdr3_length: 14; clone_size: -; j_call: TRBJ1-1; cdr3_nt: TGCGCCAGCAGCTACGGGACAGAGAACACTGAAGCTTTCTTT; cdr3_aa: CASSYGTENTEAFF
d_call: -; v_call: TRBV28; cdr3_length: 16; clone_size: -; j_call: TRBJ1-2; cdr3_nt: TGTGCCAGCAGTTCCCTGGAGGGCGTTATTAACTATGGCTACACCTTC; cdr3_aa: CASSSLEGVINYGYTF
d_call: -; v_call: TRBV7-9; cdr3_length: 12; clone_size: once; j_call: TRBJ1-2; cdr3_nt: TGTGCCGCCGGACGGGAAAACTATGGCTACACCTTC; cdr3_aa: CAAGRENYGYTF
d_call: -; v_call: TRBV25-1; cdr3_length: 14; clone_size: -; j_call: TRBJ1-2; cdr3_nt: TGTGCCAGCAGTGAATTCCAGGGGAACTATGGCTACACCTTC; cdr3_aa: CASSEFQGNYGYTF
d_call: TRBD1; v_call: TRBV5-1; cdr3_length: 15; clone_size: -; j_call: TRBJ1-1; cdr3_nt: TGCGCCAGCAGCGCGAGACAGGGGGCGGAGGCTGAAGCTTTCTTT; cdr3_aa: CASSARQGAEAEAFF
d_call: -; v_call: TRBV10-3; cdr3_length: 15; clone_size: -; j_call: TRBJ1-4; cdr3_nt: TGTGCCATCAGTGGTACCACTCCTCCTAATGAAAAACTGTTTTTT; cdr3_aa: CAISGTTPPNEKLFF
d_call: -; v_call: TRBV19; cdr3_length: 12; clone_size: -; j_call: TRBJ1-4; cdr3_nt: TGTGCCAGTAGTTCCTCGGGACAATCGGTGTTTTTT; cdr3_aa: CASSSSGQSVFF
d_call: -; v_call: TRBV25-1; cdr3_length: 11; clone_size: -; j_call: TRBJ2-1; cdr3_nt: TGTGCCAGCAGTGAACTTAATGAGCAGTTCTTC; cdr3_aa: CASSELNEQFF
d_call: TRBD1; v_call: TRBV6-5; cdr3_length: 14; clone_size: -; j_call: TRBJ1-5; cdr3_nt: TGTGCCAGCACTCGGACAGGGGGCAGGGAGCCCCAGCATTTT; cdr3_aa: CASTRTGGREPQHF
d_call: TRBD1; v_call: TRBV15; cdr3_length: 14; clone_size: -; j_call: TRBJ1-5; cdr3_nt: TGTGCCACCAGCAGAGAAGGGGGCGGGCAGCCCCAGCATTTT; cdr3_aa: CATSREGGGQPQHF
d_call: TRBD2; v_call: TRBV14; cdr3_length: 17; clone_size: -; j_call: TRBJ2-2; cdr3_nt: TGTGCCAGCAGCCAGAGACGGCTAGCGGGTCACACCGGGGAGCTGTTTTTT; cdr3_aa: CASSQRRLAGHTGELFF
d_call: -; v_call: TRBV7-2; cdr3_length: 13; clone_size: -; j_call: TRBJ2-7; cdr3_nt: TGTGCCAGCAGCTTGCGGGACCCACGGGAGCAGTACTTC; cdr3_aa: CASSLRDPREQYF
d_call: TRBD2; v_call: TRBV5-4; cdr3_length: 15; clone_size: -; j_call: TRBJ2-5; cdr3_nt: TGTGCCAGCAGCTTGTCTCTAGCGGGGGAAGAGACCCAGTACTTC; cdr3_aa: CASSLSLAGEETQYF
d_call: TRBD2; v_call: TRBV4-2; cdr3_length: 18; clone_size: -; j_call: TRBJ2-1; cdr3_nt: TGTGCCAGCAGCCAATTTACAGGGGCTAGCGGGAGAAGTAATGAGCAGTTCTTC; cdr3_aa: CASSQFTGASGRSNEQFF
d_call: TRBD1; v_call: TRBV6-5; cdr3_length: 14; clone_size: few; j_call: TRBJ1-2; cdr3_nt: TGTGCCAGCAGTTCGACAGGGGGCCTCTATGGCTACACCTTC; cdr3_aa: CASSSTGGLYGYTF
d_call: TRBD2; v_call: TRBV5-1; cdr3_length: 15; clone_size: few; j_call: TRBJ2-7; cdr3_nt: TGCGCCAGCGCCTCGGGGGGACTGAGCTCCTACGAGCAGTACTTC; cdr3_aa: CASASGGLSSYEQYF
d_call: -; v_call: TRBV10-3; cdr3_length: 13; clone_size: few; j_call: TRBJ1-2; cdr3_nt: TGTGCCATCAGTGAGGACGACAGGAGGGGCTACACCTTC; cdr3_aa: CAISEDDRRGYTF
d_call: -; v_call: TRBV2; cdr3_length: 15; clone_size: -; j_call: TRBJ2-5; cdr3_nt: TGTGCCAGCAGCCGAATCACAGGTTTCGAAGAGACCCAGTACTTC; cdr3_aa: CASSRITGFEETQYF
d_call: TRBD2; v_call: TRBV5-1; cdr3_length: 15; clone_size: -; j_call: TRBJ2-3; cdr3_nt: TGCGCCAGCAGCCCTTCCCCGGGGGGTATCGATACGCAGTATTTT; cdr3_aa: CASSPSPGGIDTQYF
d_call: -; v_call: TRBV5-5; cdr3_length: 12; clone_size: -; j_call: TRBJ1-6; cdr3_nt: TGTGCCAGCAGCAGCCATTCTTCACCCCTCCACTTT; cdr3_aa: CASSSHSSPLHF